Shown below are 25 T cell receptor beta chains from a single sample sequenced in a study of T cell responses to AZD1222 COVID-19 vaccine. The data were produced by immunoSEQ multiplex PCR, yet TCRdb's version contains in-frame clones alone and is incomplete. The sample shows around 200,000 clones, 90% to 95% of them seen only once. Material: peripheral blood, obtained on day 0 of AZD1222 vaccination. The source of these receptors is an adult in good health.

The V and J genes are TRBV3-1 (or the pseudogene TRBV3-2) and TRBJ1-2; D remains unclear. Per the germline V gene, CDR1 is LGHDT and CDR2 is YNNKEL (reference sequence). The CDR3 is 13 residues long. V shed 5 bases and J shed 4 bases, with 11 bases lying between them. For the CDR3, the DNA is TGTGCCAGCAGCTCAACAGAATTCTATGGCTACACCTTC. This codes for CASSSTEFYGYTF.

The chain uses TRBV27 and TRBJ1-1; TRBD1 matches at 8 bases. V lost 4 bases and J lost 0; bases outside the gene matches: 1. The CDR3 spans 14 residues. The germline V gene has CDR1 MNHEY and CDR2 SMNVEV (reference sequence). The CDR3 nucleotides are TGTGCCAGCAGTTGGACAGGGATGAACACTGAAGCTTTCTTT. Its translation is CASSWTGMNTEAFF.

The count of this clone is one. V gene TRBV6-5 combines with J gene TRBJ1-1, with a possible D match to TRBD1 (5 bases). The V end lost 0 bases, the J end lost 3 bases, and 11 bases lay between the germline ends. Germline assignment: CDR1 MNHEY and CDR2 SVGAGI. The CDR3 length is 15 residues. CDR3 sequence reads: CASSYSRGGDTEAFF. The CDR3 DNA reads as TGTGCCAGCAGTTACTCCCGGGGGGGGGACACTGAAGCTTTCTTT.

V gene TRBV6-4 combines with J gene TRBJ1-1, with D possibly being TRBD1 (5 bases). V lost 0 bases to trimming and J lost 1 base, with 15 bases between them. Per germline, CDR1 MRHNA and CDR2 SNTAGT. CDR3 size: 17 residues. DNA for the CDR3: TGTGCCAGCAGTGACTCTTGGCCCAGGGCGGCGAACACTGAAGCTTTCTTT. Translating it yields CASSDSWPRAANTEAFF.

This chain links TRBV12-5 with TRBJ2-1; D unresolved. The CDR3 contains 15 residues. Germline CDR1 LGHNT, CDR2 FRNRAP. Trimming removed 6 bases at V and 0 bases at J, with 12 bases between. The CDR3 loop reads CASGGATASYNEQFF. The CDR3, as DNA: TGTGCTAGTGGGGGCGCTACAGCCTCCTACAATGAGCAGTTCTTC.

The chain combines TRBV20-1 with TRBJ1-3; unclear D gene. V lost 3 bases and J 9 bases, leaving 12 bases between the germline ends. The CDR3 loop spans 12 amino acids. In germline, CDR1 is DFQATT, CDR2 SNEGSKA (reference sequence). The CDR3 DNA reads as TGCAGTGCTAGTTTGCGGCGAGGCACCATATATTTT. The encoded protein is CSASLRRGTIYF.

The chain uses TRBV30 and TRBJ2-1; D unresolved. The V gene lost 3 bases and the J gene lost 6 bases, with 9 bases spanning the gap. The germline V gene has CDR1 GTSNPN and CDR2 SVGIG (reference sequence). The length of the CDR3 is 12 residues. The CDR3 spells CAWSLLTNEQFF. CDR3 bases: TGTGCCTGGAGCCTCTTAACCAATGAGCAGTTCTTC. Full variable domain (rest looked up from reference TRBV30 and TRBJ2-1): SQTIHQWPATLVQPVGSPLSLECTVEGTSNPNLYWYRQAAGRGLQLLFYSVGIGQISSEVPQNLSASRPQDRQFILSSKKLLLSDSGFYLCAWSLLTNEQFFGPGTRLTVL.

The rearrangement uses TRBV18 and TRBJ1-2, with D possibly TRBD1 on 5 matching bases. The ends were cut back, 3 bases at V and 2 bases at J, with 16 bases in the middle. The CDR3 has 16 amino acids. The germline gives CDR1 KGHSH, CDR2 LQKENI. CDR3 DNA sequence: TGTGCCAGCTCACCTGTCCCAGCCGACAGAAACTATGGCTACACCTTC. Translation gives CASSPVPADRNYGYTF.

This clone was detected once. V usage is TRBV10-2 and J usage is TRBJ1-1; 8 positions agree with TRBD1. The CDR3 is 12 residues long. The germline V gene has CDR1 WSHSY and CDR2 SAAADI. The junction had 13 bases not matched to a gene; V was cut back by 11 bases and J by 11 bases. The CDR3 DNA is TGCGCCGGGGGGACAGGCGTGGGAGAGGCTTTCTTT. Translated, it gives CAGGTGVGEAFF.

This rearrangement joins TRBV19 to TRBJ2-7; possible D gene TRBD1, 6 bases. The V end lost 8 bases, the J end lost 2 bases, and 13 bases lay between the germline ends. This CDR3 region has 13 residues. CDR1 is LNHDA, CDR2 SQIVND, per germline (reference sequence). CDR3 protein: CASWTDQTYEQYF. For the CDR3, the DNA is TGTGCCAGTTGGACAGATCAAACCTACGAGCAGTACTTC.

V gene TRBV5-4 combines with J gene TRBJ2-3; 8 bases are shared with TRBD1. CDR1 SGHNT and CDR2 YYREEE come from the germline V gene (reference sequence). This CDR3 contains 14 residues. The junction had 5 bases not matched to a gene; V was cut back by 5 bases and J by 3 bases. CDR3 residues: CASRMTGVTDTQYF. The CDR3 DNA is TGTGCCAGCAGAATGACAGGGGTAACAGATACGCAGTATTTT.

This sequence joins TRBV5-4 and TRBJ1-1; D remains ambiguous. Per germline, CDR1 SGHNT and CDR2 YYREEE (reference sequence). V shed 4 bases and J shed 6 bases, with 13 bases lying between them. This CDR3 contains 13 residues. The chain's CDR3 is CASSLKSLSEAFF. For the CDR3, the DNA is TGTGCCAGCAGCCTTAAATCCCTTTCTGAAGCTTTCTTT.

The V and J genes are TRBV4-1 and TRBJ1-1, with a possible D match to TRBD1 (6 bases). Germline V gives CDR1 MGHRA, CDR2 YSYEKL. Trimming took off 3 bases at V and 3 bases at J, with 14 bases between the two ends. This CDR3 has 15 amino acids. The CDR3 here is CASSQGAEWDTEAFF. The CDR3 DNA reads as TGCGCCAGCAGCCAGGGGGCAGAATGGGACACTGAAGCTTTCTTT.

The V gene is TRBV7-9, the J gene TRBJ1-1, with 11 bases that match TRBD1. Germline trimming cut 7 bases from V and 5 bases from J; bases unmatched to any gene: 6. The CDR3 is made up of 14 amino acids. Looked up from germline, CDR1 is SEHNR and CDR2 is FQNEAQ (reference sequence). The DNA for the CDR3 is TGTGCCAGCAACGGACAGGGGGCGCAAACTGAAGCTTTCTTT. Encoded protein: CASNGQGAQTEAFF. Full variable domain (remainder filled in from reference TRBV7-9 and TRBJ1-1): DTGVSQNPRHKITKRGQNVTFRCDPISEHNRLYWYRQTLGQGPEFLTYFQNEAQLEKSRLLSDRFSAERPKGSFSTLEIQRTEQGDSAMYLCASNGQGAQTEAFFGQGTRLTVV.

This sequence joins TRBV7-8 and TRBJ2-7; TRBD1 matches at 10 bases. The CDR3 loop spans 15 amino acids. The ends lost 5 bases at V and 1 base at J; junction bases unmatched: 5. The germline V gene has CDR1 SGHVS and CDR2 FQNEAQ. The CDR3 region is CASSRPGQGSYEQYF. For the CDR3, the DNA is TGTGCCAGCAGCCGTCCGGGACAGGGGTCCTACGAGCAGTACTTC.

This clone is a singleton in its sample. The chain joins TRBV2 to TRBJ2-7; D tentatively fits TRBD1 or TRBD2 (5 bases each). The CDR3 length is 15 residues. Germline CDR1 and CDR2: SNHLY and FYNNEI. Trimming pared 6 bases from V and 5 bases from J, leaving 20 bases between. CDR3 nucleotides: TGTGCCAGCAGCGAGGGGTTAGTAGTTACAAACGAGCAGTACTTC. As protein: CASSEGLVVTNEQYF.

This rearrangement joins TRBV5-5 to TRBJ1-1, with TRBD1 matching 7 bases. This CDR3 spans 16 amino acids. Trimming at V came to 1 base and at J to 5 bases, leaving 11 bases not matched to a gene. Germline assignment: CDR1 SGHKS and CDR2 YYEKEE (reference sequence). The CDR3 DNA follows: TGTGCCAGCAGCTTGCCTTTACTTACAGGGGATACTGAAGCTTTCTTT. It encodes CASSLPLLTGDTEAFF.

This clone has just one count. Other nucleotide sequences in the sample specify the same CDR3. The CDR3 loop is CASSIDRASNQPQHF. CDR3 DNA: TGTGCCAGTAGTATAGATCGGGCTAGCAATCAGCCCCAGCATTTT. This chain joins TRBV19 and TRBJ1-5, with unresolved D. Between the trimmed V and J ends, which lost 0 bases and 0 bases, there was a span of 6 bases. This CDR3 has 15 amino acids. The germline CDR1 and CDR2 sequences are LNHDA and SQIVND (reference sequence). The variable domain in full, completed from reference TRBV19 and TRBJ1-5, reads DGGITQSPKYLFRKEGQNVTLSCEQNLNHDAMYWYRQDPGQGLRLIYYSQIVNDFQKGDIAEGYSVSREKKESFPLTVTSAQKNPTAFYLCASSIDRASNQPQHFGDGTRLSIL.

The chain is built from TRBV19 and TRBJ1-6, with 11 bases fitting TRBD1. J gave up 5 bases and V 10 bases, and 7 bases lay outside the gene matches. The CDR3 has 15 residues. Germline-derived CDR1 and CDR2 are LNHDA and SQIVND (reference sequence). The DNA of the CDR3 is TGTGCCACCGGACAGGGGGCACGGAATAATTCACCCCTCCACTTT. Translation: CATGQGARNNSPLHF.

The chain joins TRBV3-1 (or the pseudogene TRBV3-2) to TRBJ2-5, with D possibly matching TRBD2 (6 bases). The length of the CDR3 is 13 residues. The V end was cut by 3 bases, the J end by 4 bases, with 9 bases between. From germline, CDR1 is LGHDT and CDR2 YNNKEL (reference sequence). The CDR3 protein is CASSQWRGETQYF. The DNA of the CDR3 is TGTGCCAGCAGCCAGTGGCGGGGAGAGACCCAGTACTTC.

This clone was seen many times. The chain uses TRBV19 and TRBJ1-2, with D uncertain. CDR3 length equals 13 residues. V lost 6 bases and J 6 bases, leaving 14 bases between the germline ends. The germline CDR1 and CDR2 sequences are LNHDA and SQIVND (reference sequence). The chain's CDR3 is CASRPRSGNGYTF. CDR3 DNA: TGTGCCAGTAGGCCACGGAGCGGGAATGGCTACACCTTC.

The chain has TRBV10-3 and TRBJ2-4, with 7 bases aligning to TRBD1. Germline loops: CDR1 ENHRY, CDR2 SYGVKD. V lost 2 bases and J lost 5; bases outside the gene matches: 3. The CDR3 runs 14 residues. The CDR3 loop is CAISERGRENIQYF. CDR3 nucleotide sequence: TGTGCCATCAGTGAGAGGGGGCGTGAAAACATTCAGTACTTC.

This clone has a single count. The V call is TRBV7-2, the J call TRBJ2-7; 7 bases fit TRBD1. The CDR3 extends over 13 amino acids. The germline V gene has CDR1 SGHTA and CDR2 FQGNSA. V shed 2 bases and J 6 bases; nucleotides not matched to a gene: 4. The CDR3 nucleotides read TGTGCCAGCAGCTTATCCTCAGGGGGCGAGCAGTACTTC. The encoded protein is CASSLSSGGEQYF.

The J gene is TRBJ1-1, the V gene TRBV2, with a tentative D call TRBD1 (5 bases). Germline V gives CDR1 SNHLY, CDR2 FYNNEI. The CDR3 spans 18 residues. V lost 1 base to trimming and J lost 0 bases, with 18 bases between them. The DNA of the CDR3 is TGTGCCAGCAGTGAAGATCGAAGGAGGGGTGGGATGAACACTGAAGCTTTCTTT. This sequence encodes CASSEDRRRGGMNTEAFF.

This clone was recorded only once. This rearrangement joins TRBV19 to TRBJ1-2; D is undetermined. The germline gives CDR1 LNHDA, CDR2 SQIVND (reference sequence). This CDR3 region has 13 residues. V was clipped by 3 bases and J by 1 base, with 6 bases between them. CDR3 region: CASSIGVNYGYTF. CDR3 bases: TGTGCCAGTAGTATCGGGGTTAACTATGGCTACACCTTC.